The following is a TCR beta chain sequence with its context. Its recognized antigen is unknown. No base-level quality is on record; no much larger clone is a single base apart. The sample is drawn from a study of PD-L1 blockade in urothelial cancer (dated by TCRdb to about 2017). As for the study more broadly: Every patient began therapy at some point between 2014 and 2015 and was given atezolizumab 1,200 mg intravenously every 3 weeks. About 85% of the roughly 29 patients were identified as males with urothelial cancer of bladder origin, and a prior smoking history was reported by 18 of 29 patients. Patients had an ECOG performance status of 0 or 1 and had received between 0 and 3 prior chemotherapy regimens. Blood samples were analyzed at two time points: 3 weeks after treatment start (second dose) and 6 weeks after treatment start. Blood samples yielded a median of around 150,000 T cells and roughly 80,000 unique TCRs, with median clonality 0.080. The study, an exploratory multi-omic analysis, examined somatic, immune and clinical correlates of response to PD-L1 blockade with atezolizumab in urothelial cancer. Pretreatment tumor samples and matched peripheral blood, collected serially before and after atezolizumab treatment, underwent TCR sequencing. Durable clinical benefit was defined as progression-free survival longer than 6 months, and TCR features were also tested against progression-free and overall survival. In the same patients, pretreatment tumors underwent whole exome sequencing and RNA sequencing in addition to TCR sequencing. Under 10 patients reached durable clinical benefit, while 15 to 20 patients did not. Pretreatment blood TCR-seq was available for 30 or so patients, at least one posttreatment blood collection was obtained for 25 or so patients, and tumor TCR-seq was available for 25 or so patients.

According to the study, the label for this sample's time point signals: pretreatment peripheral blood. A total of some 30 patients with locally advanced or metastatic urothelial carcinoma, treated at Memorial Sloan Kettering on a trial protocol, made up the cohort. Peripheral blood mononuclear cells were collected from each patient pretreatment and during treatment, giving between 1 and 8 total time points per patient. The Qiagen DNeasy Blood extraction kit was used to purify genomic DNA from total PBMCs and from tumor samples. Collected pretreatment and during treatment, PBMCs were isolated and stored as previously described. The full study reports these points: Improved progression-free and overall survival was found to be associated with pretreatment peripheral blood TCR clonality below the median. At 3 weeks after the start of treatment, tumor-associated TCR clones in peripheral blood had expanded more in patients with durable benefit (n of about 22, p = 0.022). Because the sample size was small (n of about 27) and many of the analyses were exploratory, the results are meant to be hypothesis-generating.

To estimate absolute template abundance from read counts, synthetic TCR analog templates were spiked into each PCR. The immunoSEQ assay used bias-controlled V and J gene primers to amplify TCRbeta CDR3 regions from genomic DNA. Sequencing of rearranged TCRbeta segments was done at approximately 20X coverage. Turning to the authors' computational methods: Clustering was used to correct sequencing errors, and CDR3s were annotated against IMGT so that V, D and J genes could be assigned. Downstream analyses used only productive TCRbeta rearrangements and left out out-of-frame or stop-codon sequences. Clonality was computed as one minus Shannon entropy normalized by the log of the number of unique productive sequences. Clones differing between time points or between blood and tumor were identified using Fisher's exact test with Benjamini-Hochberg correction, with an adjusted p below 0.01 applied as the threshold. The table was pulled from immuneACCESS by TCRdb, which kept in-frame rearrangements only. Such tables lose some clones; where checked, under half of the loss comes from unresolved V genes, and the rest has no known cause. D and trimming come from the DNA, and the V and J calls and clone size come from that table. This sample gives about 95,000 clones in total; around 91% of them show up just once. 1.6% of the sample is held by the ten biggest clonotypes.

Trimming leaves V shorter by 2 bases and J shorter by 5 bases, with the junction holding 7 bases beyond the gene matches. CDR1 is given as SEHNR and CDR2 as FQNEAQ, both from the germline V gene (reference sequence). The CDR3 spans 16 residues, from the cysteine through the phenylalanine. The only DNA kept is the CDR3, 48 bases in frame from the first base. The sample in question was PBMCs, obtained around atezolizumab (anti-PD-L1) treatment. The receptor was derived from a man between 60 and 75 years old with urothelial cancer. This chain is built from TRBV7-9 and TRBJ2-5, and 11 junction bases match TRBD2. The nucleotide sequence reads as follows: TGTGCCAGCAGCTTACTAGCGGGGGGAGGTTCGGAGACCCAGTACTTC. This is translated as CASSLLAGGGSETQYF.